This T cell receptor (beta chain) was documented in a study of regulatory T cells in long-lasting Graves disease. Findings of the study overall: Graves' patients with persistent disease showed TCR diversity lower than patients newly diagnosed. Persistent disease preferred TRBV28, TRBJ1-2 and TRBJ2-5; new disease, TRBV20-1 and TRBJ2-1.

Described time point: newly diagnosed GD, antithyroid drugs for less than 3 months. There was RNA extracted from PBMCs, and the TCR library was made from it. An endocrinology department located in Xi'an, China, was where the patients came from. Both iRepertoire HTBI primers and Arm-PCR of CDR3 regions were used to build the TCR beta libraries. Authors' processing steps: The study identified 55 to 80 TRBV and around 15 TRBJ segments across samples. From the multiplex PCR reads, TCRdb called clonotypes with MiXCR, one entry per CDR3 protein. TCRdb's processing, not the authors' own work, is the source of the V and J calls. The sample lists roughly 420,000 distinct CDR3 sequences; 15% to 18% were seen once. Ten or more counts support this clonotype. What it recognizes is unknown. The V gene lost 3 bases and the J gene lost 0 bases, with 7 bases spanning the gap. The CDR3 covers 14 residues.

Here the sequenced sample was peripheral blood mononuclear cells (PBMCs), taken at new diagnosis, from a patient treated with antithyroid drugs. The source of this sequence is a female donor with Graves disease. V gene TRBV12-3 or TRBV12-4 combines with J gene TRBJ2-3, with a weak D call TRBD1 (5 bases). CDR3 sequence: CASSFRTSTDTQYF. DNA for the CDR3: TGTGCCAGCAGTTTTCGGACAAGCACAGATACGCAGTATTTT.